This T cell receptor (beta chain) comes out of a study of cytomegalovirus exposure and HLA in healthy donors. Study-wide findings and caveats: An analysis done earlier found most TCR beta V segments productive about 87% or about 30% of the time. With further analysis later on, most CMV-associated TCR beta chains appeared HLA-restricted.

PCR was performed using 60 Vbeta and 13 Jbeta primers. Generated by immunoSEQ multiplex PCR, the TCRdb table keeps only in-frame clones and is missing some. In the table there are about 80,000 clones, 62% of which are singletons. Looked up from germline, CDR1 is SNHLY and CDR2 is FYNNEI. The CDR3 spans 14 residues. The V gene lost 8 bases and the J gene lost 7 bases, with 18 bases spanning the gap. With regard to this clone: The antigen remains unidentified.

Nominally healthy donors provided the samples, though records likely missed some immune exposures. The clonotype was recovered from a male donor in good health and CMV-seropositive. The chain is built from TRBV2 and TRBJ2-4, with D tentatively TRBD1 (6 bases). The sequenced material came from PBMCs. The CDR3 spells CASDDRPARNIQYF. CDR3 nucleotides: TGTGCCAGCGACGACAGGCCAGCAAGGAACATTCAGTACTTC.